This TCR beta chain appears in the sequencing data of a study of cytomegalovirus exposure and HLA in healthy donors. General observations from the study: Relative to the approximately 670-donor mean, N-insertions were reportedly fewer in an Asian-associated ancestry cluster in a later analysis.

Points on this clone: Its antigen is unknown.

A multiplex PCR was run with 60 Vbeta primers and 13 Jbeta primers. Libraries were prepared by immunoSEQ multiplex PCR; TCRdb keeps only in-frame clonotypes and omits some of them. Here the sample spans about 110,000 clones, just over 70% being singletons. V lost 6 bases and J lost 3; bases outside the gene matches: 4. This CDR3 comprises 14 residues. Per the germline V gene, CDR1 is MRHNA and CDR2 is SNTAGT. This sequence was found in a boy aged 5-17 years in good health and CMV-seronegative. The material sequenced was PBMCs. The chain combines TRBV6-4 with TRBJ2-2; 7 bases match TRBD1. CDR3 coding DNA: TGTGCCAGCAGAAAAACAGGGGACACCGGGGAGCTGTTTTTT. Protein sequence: CASRKTGDTGELFF.